Shown below are 11 T cell receptor beta chains from a single sample sequenced in a study of blood T cell repertoires in COVID-19. Some clones are missing from TCRdb's copy, which holds only in-frame ones; the method was immunoSEQ multiplex PCR. The sample yields 95,000 to 100,000 clones, approximately 80% seen once. The sequencing input was peripheral blood. These receptors all stem from a human donor in a cohort sampled during active COVID-19.

V usage is TRBV5-1 and J usage is TRBJ1-1; 7 bases align to TRBD1. Germline trimming cut 4 bases from V and 0 bases from J; bases unmatched to any gene: 9. This CDR3 is built from 16 residues. Germline V gives CDR1 SGHRS, CDR2 YFSETQ. CDR3 amino acids: CASSIQGNGMNTEAFF. DNA for the CDR3: TGCGCCAGCAGCATACAGGGGAATGGCATGAACACTGAAGCTTTCTTT.

This clone was counted only a few times. The chain has TRBV2 and TRBJ2-5; tentatively, D is TRBD1 (6 bases). The CDR3 sequence is 15 residues long. V was cut by 6 bases and J by 5 bases, with 19 bases left in between. Germline CDR1 SNHLY, CDR2 FYNNEI. CDR3 region: CASSPTGLGAETQYF. The CDR3 bases are TGTGCCAGCAGCCCGACAGGACTGGGGGCCGAGACCCAGTACTTC.

This clone was picked up one time. The rearrangement uses TRBV12-5 and TRBJ1-2; 8 bases map to TRBD1. The CDR3 is 15 amino acids. Germline assignment: CDR1 LGHNT and CDR2 FRNRAP. The V gene end was trimmed by 0 bases and the J gene end by 6 bases; junction bases not matched to a gene: 6. CDR3 protein: CASGLVQGQAHGYTF. CDR3 nucleotides: TGTGCTAGTGGTTTGGTCCAGGGACAGGCTCATGGCTACACCTTC.

This chain links TRBV11-2 with TRBJ2-7, with 7 bases fitting TRBD2. Germline V CDR1 and CDR2: SGHAT, FQNNGV. CDR3 length equals 15 residues. Losses at the gene ends were 6 bases for V and 2 bases for J; bases not matched to a gene: 10. The CDR3: CASRDLSGDAYEQYF. The CDR3 nucleotides read TGTGCCAGCAGGGATTTGAGCGGGGACGCCTACGAGCAGTACTTC.

DNA for the CDR3: TGTGCCAGCAGCGGGACTAGCGGGGAGACCCAGTACTTC. It is translated as CASSGTSGETQYF. The V call is TRBV5-4, the J call TRBJ2-5; TRBD2 matches 12 bases. The junction had 0 bases not matched to a gene; V was cut back by 4 bases and J by 5 bases. CDR1 is SGHNT, CDR2 YYREEE, per germline (reference sequence). This CDR3 spans 13 amino acids.

The V and J genes are TRBV7-3 and TRBJ1-2; TRBD1 agrees at 8 bases. CDR1 is SGHTA and CDR2 is FQGTGA in the germline V gene. This CDR3 has 13 residues. The V gene end was trimmed by 4 bases and the J gene end by 3 bases; junction bases not matched to a gene: 1. The CDR3 here is CASSWGQDYGYTF. The CDR3 nucleotides are TGTGCCAGCAGCTGGGGACAGGACTATGGCTACACCTTC.

CDR3 in amino acids: CASSLVDYNEQFF. DNA for the CDR3: TGCGCCAGCAGCTTGGTAGATTACAATGAGCAGTTCTTC. V is TRBV5-1 and J is TRBJ2-1; D gene ambiguous. There are 13 residues in the CDR3. The germline V gene encodes CDR1 SGHRS and CDR2 YFSETQ. The ends were cut back, 0 bases at V and 4 bases at J, with 5 bases in the middle.

This chain links TRBV29-1 with TRBJ2-7; TRBD1 matches 8 bases. The V segment lost 6 bases and the J segment 4 bases; nucleotides outside the gene matches: 2. Germline V gives CDR1 SQVTM, CDR2 ANQGSEA. The length of the CDR3 is 11 residues. The chain's CDR3 is CSVGQAYEQYF. CDR3 DNA: TGCAGCGTGGGACAGGCGTACGAGCAGTACTTC.

The rearrangement uses TRBV5-5 and TRBJ1-2; D not certain. The germline CDR1 and CDR2 sequences are SGHKS and YYEKEE (reference sequence). V shed 4 bases and J shed 2 bases, with 12 bases lying between them. The CDR3 contains 14 residues. The CDR3 is CASSPGVVNYGYTF. In DNA form, the CDR3 reads TGTGCCAGCAGCCCGGGAGTGGTAAACTATGGCTACACCTTC.

This clone appeared a few times. The V gene is TRBV29-1, the J gene TRBJ2-1, with 10 bases fitting TRBD2. J lost 4 bases, V lost 4 bases, and 1 base had no gene match. The CDR3 length is 13 residues. The germline gives CDR1 SQVTM, CDR2 ANQGSEA. CDR3 loop: CSVVAGGYNEQFF. CDR3 nucleotides: TGCAGCGTTGTAGCGGGGGGTTACAATGAGCAGTTCTTC.

The chain recombines TRBV6-5 with TRBJ1-1; a weak D match, TRBD1 (6 bases). V gave up 7 bases and J gave up 4 bases, with 19 bases separating them. Germline CDR1 and CDR2: MNHEY and SVGAGI. The CDR3 length is 15 residues. The CDR3 loop reads CASTIGQLMSTEAFF. The DNA of the CDR3 is TGTGCCAGCACCATTGGACAGCTCATGAGCACTGAAGCTTTCTTT.